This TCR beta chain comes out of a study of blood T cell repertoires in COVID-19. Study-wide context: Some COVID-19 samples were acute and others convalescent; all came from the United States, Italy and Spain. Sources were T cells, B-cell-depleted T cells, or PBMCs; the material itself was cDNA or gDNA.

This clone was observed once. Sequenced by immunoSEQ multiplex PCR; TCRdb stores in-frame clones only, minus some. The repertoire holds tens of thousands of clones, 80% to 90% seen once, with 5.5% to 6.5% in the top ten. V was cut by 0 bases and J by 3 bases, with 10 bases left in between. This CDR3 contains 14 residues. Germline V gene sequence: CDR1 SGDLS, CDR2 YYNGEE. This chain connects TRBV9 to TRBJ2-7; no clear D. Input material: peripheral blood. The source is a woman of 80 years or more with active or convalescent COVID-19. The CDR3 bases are TGTGCCAGCAGCGTAGGCGCGGTTAACTACGAGCAGTACTTC. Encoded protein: CASSVGAVNYEQYF.